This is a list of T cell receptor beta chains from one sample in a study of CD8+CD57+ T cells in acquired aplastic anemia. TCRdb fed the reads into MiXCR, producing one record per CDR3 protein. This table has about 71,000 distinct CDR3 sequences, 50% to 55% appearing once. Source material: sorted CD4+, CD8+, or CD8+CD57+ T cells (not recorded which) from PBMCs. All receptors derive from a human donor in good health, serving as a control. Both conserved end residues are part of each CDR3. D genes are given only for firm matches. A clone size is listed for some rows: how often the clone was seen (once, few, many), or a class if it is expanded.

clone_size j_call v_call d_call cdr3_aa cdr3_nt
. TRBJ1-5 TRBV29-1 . CSVGGEVNQPQHF TGCAGCGTTGGGGGCGAGGTCAATCAGCCCCAGCATTTT
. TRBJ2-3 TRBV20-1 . CSATPGDVDTQYF TGCAGTGCTACCCCTGGGGATGTGGATACGCAGTATTTT
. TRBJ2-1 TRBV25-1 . CASRTTREVEQFF TGTGCCAGCAGGACGACTAGGGAGGTTGAGCAGTTCTTC
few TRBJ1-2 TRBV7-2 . CASSSWTANYGYTF TGTGCCAGCAGCTCCTGGACAGCTAACTATGGCTACACCTTC
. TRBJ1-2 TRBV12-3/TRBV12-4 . CASSLDSLSYGYTF TGTGCCAGCAGTTTAGACAGCCTGTCCTATGGCTACACCTTC
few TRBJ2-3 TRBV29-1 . CSVVRSYNEQYF TGCAGCGTTGTACGGTCCTACAATGAGCAGTATTTT
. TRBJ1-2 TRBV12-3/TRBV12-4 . CASSWGGRAGYTF TGTGCCAGCAGTTGGGGGGGCAGGGCTGGCTACACCTTC
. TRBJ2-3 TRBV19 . CASSKERTLDTQYF TGTGCCAGTAGTAAGGAACGTACTCTGGATACGCAGTATTTT
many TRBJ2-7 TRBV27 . CASRGIYEQYF TGTGCCAGCAGGGGGATCTACGAGCAGTACTTC
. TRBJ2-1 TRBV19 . CASSDSSSNEQFF TGTGCCAGTAGCGACAGTTCTAGCAATGAGCAGTTCTTC
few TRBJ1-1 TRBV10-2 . CASSLGGAEALF TGCGCCAGCAGCTTAGGGGGGGCTGAAGCTCTCTTT
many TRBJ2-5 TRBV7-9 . CASSPPRRLTPGETQYF TGTGCCAGCAGCCCCCCCCGGCGCTTGACCCCAGGAGAGACCCAGTACTTC
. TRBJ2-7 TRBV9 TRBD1 CASSANPGQGYEQYF TGTGCCAGCAGCGCAAACCCGGGACAGGGCTACGAGCAGTACTTC
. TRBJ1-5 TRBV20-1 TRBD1 CSAGTGVGVGNQPQHF TGCAGTGCTGGGACAGGGGTTGGGGTAGGCAATCAGCCCCAGCATTTT
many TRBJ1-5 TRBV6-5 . CATWSGSKSRPQHF TGTGCCACCTGGAGCGGCAGTAAATCTCGGCCCCAGCATTTT
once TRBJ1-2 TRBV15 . CATSRESSTAQYGYTF TGTGCCACCAGCAGAGAGTCTTCAACAGCACAATATGGCTACACCTTC
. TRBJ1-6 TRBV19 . CASSIGPSVGSPLHF TGTGCCAGTAGTATCGGACCCTCGGTCGGTTCACCCCTCCACTTT
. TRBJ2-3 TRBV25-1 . CVSSGSRHLGPVSTDTQYF TGTGTCAGCAGTGGCAGCAGGCACTTAGGGCCTGTGAGCACAGATACGCAGTATTTT
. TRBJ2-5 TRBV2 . CASRGGGTGETQYF TGTGCCAGCAGGGGGGGTGGGACTGGAGAGACCCAGTACTTC
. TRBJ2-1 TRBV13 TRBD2 CASSLGSAGGRYNEQFF TGTGCCAGCAGCTTGGGCTCGGCGGGGGGACGATACAATGAGCAGTTCTTC
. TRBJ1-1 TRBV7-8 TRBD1 CASSSGSLDRVNAETFF TGTGCCAGCAGCTCGGGTTCCCTCGACAGGGTAAACGCTGAAACTTTCTTT
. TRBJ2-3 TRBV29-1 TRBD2 CSVVLAGGLDTQYF TGCAGCGTGGTCCTAGCGGGGGGGCTAGATACGCAGTATTTT
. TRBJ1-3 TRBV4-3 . CASSQGTDSSGNTKYF TGCGCCAGCAGCCAGGGCACAGACTCCTCTGGAAACACCAAATATTTT
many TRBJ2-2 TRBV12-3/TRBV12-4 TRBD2 CASSRTSGGVTGELFF TGTGCCAGCAGTCGGACTAGCGGGGGGGTCACCGGGGAGCTGTTTTTT
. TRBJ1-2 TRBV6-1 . CASSHQGVLNYGYTF TGTGCCAGCAGCCACCAAGGAGTACTTAACTATGGCTACACCTTC
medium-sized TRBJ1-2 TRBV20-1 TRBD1 CSAKDRDVTGYTF TGCAGTGCTAAAGACAGGGACGTTACGGGCTACACCTTC
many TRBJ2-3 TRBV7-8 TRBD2 CASSGLAGADTQYF TGTGCCAGCAGCGGACTAGCGGGAGCAGATACGCAGTATTTT
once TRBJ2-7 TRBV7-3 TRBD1 CASSLASGTGASYEQYF TGTGCCAGCAGCTTAGCATCTGGGACAGGTGCCTCCTACGAGCAGTACTTC
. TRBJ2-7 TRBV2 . CASSSDVTRDYEQYF TGTGCCAGCAGCAGTGATGTTACGCGCGACTACGAGCAGTACTTC
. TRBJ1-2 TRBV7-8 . CASSLSRTKDYGYTF TGTGCCAGCAGCTTATCTCGGACCAAGGACTATGGCTACACCTTC
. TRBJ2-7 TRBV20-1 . CSASIPPDEQYF TGCAGTGCTAGTATCCCACCAGACGAGCAGTACTTC
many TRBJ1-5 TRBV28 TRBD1 CASSGAQGARTGNQPQHF TGTGCCAGCAGTGGTGCACAGGGGGCGCGTACGGGCAATCAGCCCCAGCATTTT
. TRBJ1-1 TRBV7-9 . CASSLALFGNTEAFF TGTGCCAGCAGCTTAGCGCTTTTTGGGAACACTGAAGCTTTCTTT
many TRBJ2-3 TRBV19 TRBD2 CATTWASGSDTQYF TGTGCCACTACGTGGGCTAGCGGGAGTGATACGCAGTATTTT
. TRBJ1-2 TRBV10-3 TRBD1 CAGSGDRDRALNYGYTF TGTGCCGGATCAGGAGACCGGGACAGGGCGCTTAACTATGGCTACACCTTC
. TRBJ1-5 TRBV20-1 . CSAREARVGNQPQHF TGCAGTGCTAGAGAGGCCCGAGTAGGCAATCAGCCCCAGCATTTT
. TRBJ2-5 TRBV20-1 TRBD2 CSARALAGRETQYF TGCAGTGCTAGAGCACTAGCGGGGCGGGAGACCCAGTACTTC
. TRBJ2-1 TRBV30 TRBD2 CAWSVLAGRSYNEQFF TGTGCCTGGAGTGTACTAGCGGGAAGGTCCTACAATGAGCAGTTCTTC
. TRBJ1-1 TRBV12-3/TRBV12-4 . CASSWGGAAEAFF TGTGCCAGCAGCTGGGGGGGCGCGGCTGAAGCTTTCTTT
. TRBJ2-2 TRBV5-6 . CASSSTDELFF TGTGCCAGCAGCTCGACAGATGAACTGTTTTTT
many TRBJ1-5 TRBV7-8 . CASSAGLGVGYQPQHF TGTGCCAGCAGCGCAGGCCTAGGGGTGGGATATCAGCCCCAGCATTTT
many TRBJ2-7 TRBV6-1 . CASSEAEEGYEQYF TGTGCCAGCAGTGAAGCGGAAGAGGGCTACGAGCAGTACTTC
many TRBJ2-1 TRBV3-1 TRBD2 CASSSALGGGPSEQFF TGTGCCAGCAGCTCTGCACTTGGCGGGGGGCCGAGTGAGCAGTTCTTC
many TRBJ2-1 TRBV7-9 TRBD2 CASRIVVFRGSVFNEQFF TGTGCCAGCAGAATAGTGGTATTCCGCGGGAGTGTTTTCAATGAGCAGTTCTTC
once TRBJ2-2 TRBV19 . CASRRGRMSTGELFF TGTGCCAGTAGGAGGGGGAGGATGTCCACCGGGGAGCTGTTTTTT
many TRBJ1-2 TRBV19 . CASSIDGSYGYTF TGTGCCAGTAGCATCGACGGGTCCTATGGCTACACCTTC
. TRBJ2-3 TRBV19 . CASRKGDSDGNTQYF TGTGCCAGTAGAAAGGGGGACTCTGATGGTAATACGCAGTATTTT
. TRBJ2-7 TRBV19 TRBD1 CASSATTGGTIRSKYF TGTGCCAGTAGTGCGACGACAGGGGGCACGATCCGTAGTAAGTACTTC
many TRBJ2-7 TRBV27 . CASSKGRDLSYEQYF TGTGCCAGCAGTAAGGGCCGGGACTTGTCCTACGAGCAGTACTTC